This T cell receptor beta chain was obtained from a study of beta chain features in type 1 diabetes. Background on the study: Healthy donors and patients showed comparable age, gender and cell yields. Study-level findings and limits: Individuals with type 1 diabetes displayed fewer insertions and more deletions at VDJ junctions.

The whole isolated RNA underwent reverse transcription, so sequencing captured expressed TCRB transcripts. Deep immunoSEQ sequencing covered naive, central memory and regulatory T cell samples. Sequenced by immunoSEQ multiplex PCR; TCRdb stores in-frame clones only, minus some. The data contain 900,000 or so clones, roughly 15% of them singletons. This CDR3 is built from 23 residues. Trimming shortened V by 4 bases and J by 2 bases, and 39 bases separated the two germline ends. Germline values: CDR1 SGHRS, CDR2 YFSETQ. This clone has a handful of counts. The antigen is undetermined. This clonotype was obtained from a woman between 18 and 30 years old in good health. This chain joins TRBV5-1 and TRBJ1-2; D is undetermined. Sequencing input: naive CD4+ T cells from blood. Here the CDR3 DNA reads TGCGCCAGCAGCCCGACTGCCCCAGAGCGTTCTCGGCAGACTAGATTTTACAACTATGGCTACACCTTC. Translating gives CASSPTAPERSRQTRFYNYGYTF.